A selection of T cell receptor beta chains follows, all from one sample in a study of CD8 T cells in ankylosing spondylitis. TCRdb passed the 5' RACE reads through MiXCR, listing each CDR3 protein once. Altogether roughly 440,000 distinct CDR3 sequences are present, under 20% being singletons, with the ten largest covering over 0.9%. Material for sequencing was blood, either unsorted or a sorted T cell fraction (not recorded which). The receptor source for this set is a male donor with ankylosing spondylitis. Both conserved end residues are part of each CDR3. A D gene is named only where the DNA matches it firmly. Clone size appears in some rows only: once, few, many, or a class for an expanded clone.

D	size	V	J	CDR3	DNA
.	many	TRBV6-2/TRBV6-3	TRBJ1-1	CASNTANTEAFF	TGTGCCAGCAACACAGCCAACACTGAAGCTTTCTTT
.	.	TRBV12-3/TRBV12-4	TRBJ2-4	CASSTQVVKNIQYF	TGTGCCAGCAGTACACAGGTAGTTAAAAACATTCAGTACTTC
TRBD1	many	TRBV9	TRBJ1-6	CASSVEDRENSPLHF	TGTGCCAGCAGCGTAGAGGACAGGGAAAATTCACCCCTCCACTTT
.	few	TRBV20-1	TRBJ2-7	CSADSSVAALHHEQYF	TGCAGTGCTGATAGCTCGGTAGCTGCCCTACACCACGAGCAGTACTTC
.	.	TRBV2	TRBJ2-7	CASSRQAHYEQYF	TGTGCCAGCAGCCGACAGGCCCACTACGAGCAGTACTTC
.	.	TRBV30	TRBJ2-7	CAWSQLSRFSYEQYF	TGTGCCTGGAGCCAGTTATCGAGGTTCTCCTACGAGCAGTACTTC
.	.	TRBV6-2/TRBV6-3	TRBJ2-5	CASSHYIEETQYF	TGTGCCAGCAGTCATTACATAGAAGAGACCCAGTACTTC
.	few	TRBV20-1	TRBJ1-1	CSARFPGLNTEAFF	TGCAGTGCTAGATTCCCAGGGTTGAACACTGAAGCTTTCTTT
TRBD2	.	TRBV12-3/TRBV12-4	TRBJ2-2	CASSGSGGAANTGELFF	TGTGCCAGCAGCGGTAGCGGGGGGGCGGCGAACACCGGGGAGCTGTTTTTT
TRBD2	few	TRBV3-1	TRBJ2-1	CASSQQAGISYNEQFF	TGTGCCAGCAGCCAACAAGCGGGGATATCCTACAATGAGCAGTTCTTC
.	.	TRBV12-5	TRBJ1-5	CASGPGEDGQPQHF	TGTGCTAGTGGGCCCGGGGAAGACGGGCAGCCCCAGCATTTT
TRBD2	.	TRBV12-3/TRBV12-4	TRBJ2-7	CASSPLAGVAYEQYF	TGTGCCAGCAGTCCCCTAGCGGGAGTGGCCTACGAGCAGTACTTC
.	many	TRBV5-1	TRBJ1-1	CASSSMTGENTEAFF	TGCGCCAGCAGCTCCATGACAGGCGAGAACACTGAAGCTTTCTTT
.	few	TRBV2	TRBJ2-1	CASRQSIANYNEQFF	TGTGCCAGCAGGCAGTCGATAGCTAACTACAATGAGCAGTTCTTC
TRBD1	many	TRBV4-1	TRBJ1-5	CASSQVPGAGGRQPQHF	TGCGCCAGCAGCCAAGTCCCGGGGGCAGGGGGCCGTCAGCCCCAGCATTTT
TRBD1	.	TRBV20-1	TRBJ1-1	CSANRGLVNTEAFF	TGCAGTGCTAACAGGGGGCTCGTGAACACTGAAGCTTTCTTT
.	many	TRBV20-1	TRBJ1-2	CSAARDAGGYTF	TGCAGTGCGGCCAGGGACGCTGGTGGCTACACCTTC
.	few	TRBV6-1	TRBJ1-2	CASSDGGAGYGYTF	TGTGCCAGCAGTGACGGAGGGGCCGGCTATGGCTACACCTTC
.	.	TRBV20-1	TRBJ2-7	CSARRRLSYEQYF	TGCAGTGCTAGACGACGGCTCTCCTACGAGCAGTACTTC
TRBD1	few	TRBV5-8	TRBJ2-1	CASRGQGYHEQFF	TGTGCCAGCAGAGGACAGGGGTATCACGAGCAGTTCTTC
.	few	TRBV2	TRBJ1-3	CASSDFRNTIYF	TGTGCCAGCAGTGACTTTCGGAACACCATATATTTT
.	.	TRBV19	TRBJ1-6	CASGSQGANSPLHF	TGTGCCAGTGGTAGCCAGGGAGCCAATTCACCCCTCCACTTT
TRBD2	.	TRBV29-1	TRBJ2-1	CSVPLGAGMAGTEQFF	TGCAGCGTCCCTCTAGGAGCGGGAATGGCGGGGACTGAGCAGTTCTTC
.	few	TRBV28	TRBJ1-2	CASKPGSNYGYTF	TGTGCCAGCAAACCGGGATCTAACTATGGCTACACCTTC
.	.	TRBV2	TRBJ2-1	CAYERGAGNEQFF	TGTGCCTATGAAAGGGGGGCGGGCAATGAGCAGTTCTTC
.	many	TRBV7-6	TRBJ1-6	CASSLDVGREFSPLHF	TGTGCCAGCAGCTTAGATGTGGGCAGGGAATTTTCACCCCTCCACTTT
.	.	TRBV4-2	TRBJ2-5	CASSQGVVQDGVETQYF	TGTGCCAGCAGCCAAGGGGTGGTCCAGGATGGGGTAGAGACCCAGTACTTC